The following is a T cell receptor beta chain sequence with its context. Its antigen is unknown. Sequenced by immunoSEQ multiplex PCR; TCRdb stores in-frame clones only, minus some. The repertoire includes 2 million to 3 million clones, 90% to 95% of them detected once, and approximately 0.35% sits in the top ten. Naive CD4+ cells were CD45RA-selected; the remaining cells were memory. The data are from a study of shared clonotypes between healthy human individuals. Study results and limitations: Sharing across four donors was highest in naive CD4 (roughly 5%) and lowest in memory CD8 (about 0.4%). Naive subsets, compared against memory subsets, generally had larger estimated richness values.

Trimming at V came to 7 bases and at J to 8 bases, leaving 6 bases not matched to a gene. The CDR3 totals 12 residues. The germline V gene encodes CDR1 SNHLY and CDR2 FYNNEI. The source material was naive CD4+ T cells from PBMCs. As for subset: CD45RA+ positively selected. This sequence was found in a man between 18 and 35 years old in good health. Some clones in this sample may be carry-over from other donors' samples. J is TRBJ1-2 and V is TRBV2; 8 bases are shared with TRBD1. CDR3 amino acids: CASMGQVLGYTF. The CDR3 DNA sequence: TGTGCCAGCATGGGACAGGTCCTGGGCTACACCTTC.